This T cell receptor (beta chain) was captured by sequencing in a study of beta chain features in type 1 diabetes. Isolated RNA was reverse transcribed in full, so expressed TCRB transcripts were sequenced. Reads from naive, central memory and regulatory T cell samples averaged about 3.9 million. Clones were read by immunoSEQ multiplex PCR, and TCRdb kept only the in-frame ones, dropping some. The data hold about 170,000 clones, with about 7.8% observed a single time. The CDR3 consists of 16 residues. V lost 4 bases and J lost 4; bases outside the gene matches: 10. CDR1 is SGHTA, CDR2 FQGNSA, per germline. Study-level points and caveats: Across all four CD4+ subsets, people with type 1 diabetes showed modestly shorter TCRB CDR3s. The study found fewer insertions and more deletions at VDJ junctions in type 1 diabetes patients.

Sampling consisted of one heparinised blood draw per donor, averaging around 110 mL. As regards this clone: Its antigen is as yet unknown.

The V call is TRBV7-2, the J call TRBJ1-5, with TRBD1 identical over 7 bases. The sample taken for sequencing was central memory CD4+ T cells from blood. The source of this sequence is a woman aged 40 to 50 with type 1 diabetes. As DNA, the CDR3 is TGTGCCAGCAGCTCCAACCCCGGGACAGATAATCAGCCCCAGCATTTT. Protein: CASSSNPGTDNQPQHF.